Listed below are T cell receptor beta chains from one sample, sequenced in a study of T cell responses to AZD1222 COVID-19 vaccine. Generated by immunoSEQ multiplex PCR, the TCRdb table keeps only in-frame clones and is missing some. The sample carries about 97,000 clones, 85% to 90% recorded once. The specimen comprised peripheral blood, sampled on day 0 of AZD1222 vaccination. These receptors originate from an adult in good health. The CDR3 runs from the conserved cysteine through the conserved F or W. The D gene is left open where the match is weak. Expanded clones get a size class; other rows say once, few or many, or leave the size out.

clone size	V gene	D gene	J gene	CDR3 protein	CDR3 DNA
-	TRBV7-3	TRBD2	TRBJ2-5	CASSRGTSGGAEETQYF	TGTGCCAGCAGCCGCGGGACTAGCGGGGGGGCAGAGGAGACCCAGTACTTC
-	TRBV7-3	-	TRBJ2-5	CASSLTSAGAETQYF	TGTGCCAGCAGCTTAACGAGCGCCGGGGCGGAGACCCAGTACTTC
-	TRBV7-2	TRBD2	TRBJ2-7	CASSPSGLAVTYEQYF	TGTGCCAGCAGCCCCTCCGGACTAGCTGTAACCTACGAGCAGTACTTC
once	TRBV7-2	TRBD1	TRBJ1-2	CASSPDRRGHGYTF	TGTGCCAGCAGCCCGGACAGGCGGGGTCATGGCTACACCTTC
-	TRBV24-1	-	TRBJ2-1	CATSASQGQVYNEQFF	TGTGCCACCAGTGCCTCCCAGGGCCAGGTCTACAATGAGCAGTTCTTC
once	TRBV15	TRBD2	TRBJ2-7	CATSRAGGEQYF	TGTGCCACCAGCAGAGCGGGAGGAGAGCAGTACTTC
-	TRBV7-2	-	TRBJ1-6	CASSLGEASSPPLHF	TGTGCCAGCAGCTTAGGGGAAGCTTCAAGTCCACCCCTCCACTTT
-	TRBV18	-	TRBJ1-5	CASSSRGGGNQPQHF	TGTGCCAGCTCTTCTAGGGGGGGAGGCAATCAGCCCCAGCATTTT
-	TRBV6-5	-	TRBJ1-2	CASRGGMDYGYTF	TGTGCCAGCAGAGGGGGAATGGACTATGGCTACACCTTC
-	TRBV5-1	TRBD2	TRBJ2-3	CASSPPGGSSTDTQYF	TGCGCCAGCAGCCCCCCGGGGGGAAGTAGCACAGATACGCAGTATTTT
-	TRBV28	-	TRBJ1-5	CASSLPRLRDHQPQHF	TGTGCCAGCAGTTTGCCTCGACTGAGGGACCATCAGCCCCAGCATTTT
-	TRBV9	TRBD1	TRBJ1-2	CASSVTGGPNYGYTF	TGTGCCAGCAGCGTTACAGGGGGACCAAACTATGGCTACACCTTC
-	TRBV6-4	-	TRBJ2-7	CASSSGPGYEQYF	TGTGCCAGCAGTTCGGGACCTGGCTACGAGCAGTACTTC
-	TRBV6-6	-	TRBJ1-5	CASSKAGNQPQHF	TGTGCCAGCAGTAAAGCCGGCAATCAGCCCCAGCATTTT
-	TRBV7-2	-	TRBJ1-5	CASSLQGNQPQHF	TGTGCCAGCAGCTTACAGGGGAATCAGCCCCAGCATTTT
-	TRBV27	-	TRBJ1-2	CASSRTASYGYTF	TGTGCCAGCAGCCGGACAGCATCCTATGGCTACACCTTC
-	TRBV18	-	TRBJ1-5	CASSPTDRGQPQHF	TGTGCCAGCTCACCTACGGACCGAGGTCAGCCCCAGCATTTT
-	TRBV19	-	TRBJ2-3	CASSSNSLGADTQYF	TGTGCCAGTAGTTCCAACAGTTTGGGGGCAGATACGCAGTATTTT
-	TRBV27	TRBD1	TRBJ2-7	CASSFLEDRAKQYF	TGTGCCAGCAGTTTCCTAGAGGACAGGGCCAAGCAGTACTTC
-	TRBV5-1	-	TRBJ1-1	CASAARVNTEAFF	TGCGCCAGCGCGGCCAGGGTGAACACTGAAGCTTTCTTT
-	TRBV5-5	-	TRBJ1-2	CASTSLARNYGYTF	TGTGCCAGCACCAGCTTGGCCAGGAACTATGGCTACACCTTC
-	TRBV5-4	TRBD1	TRBJ1-2	CASSLDRGYGYTF	TGTGCCAGCAGCCTCGACAGGGGGTATGGCTACACCTTC
-	TRBV27	-	TRBJ2-7	CASRYSIMSSYEQYF	TGTGCCAGCAGATACTCTATCATGAGCTCCTACGAGCAGTACTTC
-	TRBV11-2	-	TRBJ2-7	CASSSSVSYEQYF	TGTGCCAGCAGTTCTAGCGTCTCCTACGAGCAGTACTTC
-	TRBV3-1/TRBV3-2	-	TRBJ1-5	CASSQSPTANSNQPQHF	TGTGCCAGCAGCCAAAGTCCGACAGCGAATAGCAATCAGCCCCAGCATTTT
-	TRBV6-2/TRBV6-3	-	TRBJ1-6	CASSYRVQSSYNSPLHF	TGTGCCAGCAGTTACCGAGTCCAGTCCTCCTATAATTCACCCCTCCACTTT
-	TRBV7-2	-	TRBJ1-3	CASSRAPTGNTIYF	TGTGCCAGCAGCAGGGCCCCGACTGGAAACACCATATATTTT
-	TRBV18	-	TRBJ1-5	CASSPQGRDQPQHF	TGTGCCAGCTCACCACAGGGGCGAGATCAGCCCCAGCATTTT
once	TRBV7-2	TRBD1	TRBJ2-7	CASSLSGTGYYEQYF	TGTGCCAGCAGCCTGTCCGGGACAGGGTACTACGAGCAGTACTTC
-	TRBV7-2	-	TRBJ2-7	CASSTGDPSLGYEQYF	TGTGCCAGCAGCACCGGGGACCCCTCGTTAGGCTACGAGCAGTACTTC
-	TRBV4-3	-	TRBJ2-3	CASSEADTQYF	TGCGCCAGCAGCGAAGCGGATACGCAGTATTTT
-	TRBV5-6	-	TRBJ1-1	CASSGDLTGLAEAFF	TGTGCCAGCAGCGGCGACCTTACAGGGCTCGCTGAAGCTTTCTTT
-	TRBV28	TRBD2	TRBJ2-7	CASSLGLAGDTYEQYF	TGTGCCAGCAGTTTAGGACTAGCGGGAGATACCTACGAGCAGTACTTC
-	TRBV7-2	TRBD1	TRBJ1-2	CASSANRGGNYGYTF	TGTGCCAGCAGCGCTAACAGGGGAGGTAACTATGGCTACACCTTC
-	TRBV4-3	-	TRBJ1-5	CASSQVADNQPQHF	TGCGCCAGCAGCCAAGTGGCAGATAATCAGCCCCAGCATTTT
-	TRBV9	TRBD2	TRBJ2-5	CASSPRLASGRIETQYF	TGTGCCAGCAGCCCCCGCCTTGCTAGCGGGAGGATCGAGACCCAGTACTTC